This TCR beta chain is drawn from a study of blood T cell repertoires in COVID-19. Overall study: COVID-19 samples collected from the United States, Italy and Spain covered acute and convalescent phases.

How the authors handled the data: Amplification of reference gene primers provided the estimated nucleated cell counts. Only in-frame clones appear in the TCRdb table, and some are missing; sequencing was by immunoSEQ multiplex PCR. Clone size and V and J calls were adopted from that table, with D and trimming inferred from the DNA. The table records some 130,000 clones, 70% to 80% of them present only once. V lost 0 bases, J lost 4 bases, and 12 bases lay in between. CDR3 length: 15 amino acids. Germline V lookup: CDR1 SGHTA, CDR2 FQGNSA. This clonotype was obtained from a man in his sixties who had recovered from COVID-19. This chain uses TRBV7-2 with TRBJ1-2, with D possibly being TRBD1 (5 bases). Source material: peripheral blood. CDR3 sequence reads: CASSLAKGPSYGYTF. DNA of the CDR3: TGTGCCAGCAGCTTAGCGAAGGGGCCCTCCTATGGCTACACCTTC.